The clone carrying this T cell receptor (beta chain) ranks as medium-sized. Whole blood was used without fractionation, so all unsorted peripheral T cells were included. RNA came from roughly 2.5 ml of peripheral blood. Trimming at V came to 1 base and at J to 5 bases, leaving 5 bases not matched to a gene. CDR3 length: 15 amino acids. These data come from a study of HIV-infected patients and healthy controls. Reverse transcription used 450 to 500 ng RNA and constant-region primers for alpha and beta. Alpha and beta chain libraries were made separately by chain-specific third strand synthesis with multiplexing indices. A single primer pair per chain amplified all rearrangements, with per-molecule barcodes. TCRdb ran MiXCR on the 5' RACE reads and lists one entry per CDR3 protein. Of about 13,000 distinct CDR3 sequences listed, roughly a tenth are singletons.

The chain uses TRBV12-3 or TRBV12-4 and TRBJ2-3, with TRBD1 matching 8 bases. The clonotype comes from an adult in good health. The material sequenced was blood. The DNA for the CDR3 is TGTGCCAGCAGTTTAGGTGGCAGGGGGCGAGATACGCAGTATTTT. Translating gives CASSLGGRGRDTQYF.